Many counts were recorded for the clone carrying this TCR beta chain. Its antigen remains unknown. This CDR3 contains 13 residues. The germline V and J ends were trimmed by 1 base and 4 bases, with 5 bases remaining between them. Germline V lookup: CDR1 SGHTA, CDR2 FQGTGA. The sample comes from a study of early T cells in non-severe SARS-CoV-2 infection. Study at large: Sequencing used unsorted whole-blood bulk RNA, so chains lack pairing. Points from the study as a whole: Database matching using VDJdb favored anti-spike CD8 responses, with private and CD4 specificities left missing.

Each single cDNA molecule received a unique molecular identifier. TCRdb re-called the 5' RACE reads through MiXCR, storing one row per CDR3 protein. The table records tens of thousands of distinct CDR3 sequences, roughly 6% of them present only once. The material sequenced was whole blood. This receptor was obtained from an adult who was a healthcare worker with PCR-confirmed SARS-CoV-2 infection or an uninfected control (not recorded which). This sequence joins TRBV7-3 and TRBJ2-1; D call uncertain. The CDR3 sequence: CASSLNGYNEQFF. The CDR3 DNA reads TGTGCCAGCAGCTTAAACGGGTACAATGAGCAGTTCTTC.